The text below deals with one T cell receptor beta chain. Its matching antigen is unknown. The length of the CDR3 is 15 residues. V was pared by 1 base and J by 4 bases, with 5 bases of the junction left unmatched. From germline, CDR1 is SGHKS and CDR2 YYEKEE (reference sequence). The PCR used 60 Vbeta and 13 Jbeta primers. Profiling relied on immunoSEQ multiplex PCR, and the TCRdb table lists in-frame clones only, not all of them. Of around 150,000 clones listed, just under 80% are singletons. The sample originates from a study of cytomegalovirus exposure and HLA in healthy donors. About the research overall: Most genotyped donors, about 81% of fewer than 400, had Caucasian-associated genetic ancestry.

Overall study findings and caveats: Later work associated around 18,000 TCR beta sequences with HLA alleles at 0.05 false discovery rate. Three CMV-associated chains were confirmed in vitro to be specific for CMV antigens. Segments of the TCR beta V type were, in most cases, productive about 87% or about 30% of the time in an earlier analysis.

The sequencing input was PBMCs. The chain joins TRBV5-5 to TRBJ2-7; 10 nucleotides agree with TRBD1. This receptor was identified in a man aged 30 to 45 in good health. CDR3 protein: CASSLFSGQGYEQYF. The CDR3 DNA reads TGTGCCAGCAGCTTGTTCTCGGGACAGGGGTACGAGCAGTACTTC.